The 5 T cell receptor beta chains below all came from one sample that was sequenced in a study of blood T cell repertoires in COVID-19. Profiled with immunoSEQ multiplex PCR; TCRdb holds only in-frame clones, not every one. Of under 200,000 clones detected, 77% appear once; the ten largest clones hold around 2.7%. Sequenced: peripheral blood. The receptors were sampled from a man between 65 and 79 years old with acute or convalescent COVID-19.

The chain links TRBV29-1 to TRBJ2-2; tentatively, D is TRBD2 (6 bases). Germline V CDR1 and CDR2: SQVTM, ANQGSEA. With 4 bases removed from V and 6 bases from J, the gap between germline ends came to 9 bases. This CDR3 is 12 amino acids long. DNA for the CDR3: TGCAGCGTTGGCAGGGAGGCCGGGGAGCTGTTTTTT. Amino acids: CSVGREAGELFF.

The chain has TRBV28 and TRBJ1-4; D may be TRBD1 (6 bases). Germline CDR1 MDHEN, CDR2 SYDVKM. The CDR3 extends over 17 amino acids. Trimming took 1 base from V and 1 from J, leaving 13 bases between them. The CDR3 DNA sequence: TGTGCCAGCAGTTTATCCCCGGACAGACTAACTAATGAAAAACTGTTTTTT. It translates to CASSLSPDRLTNEKLFF.

This clone has more than one count but fewer than ten. The genes are TRBV25-1 and TRBJ1-2; 7 positions agree with TRBD1. V was clipped by 7 bases and J by 2 bases; unmatched bases: 4. This CDR3 is 13 amino acids long. The germline V gene encodes CDR1 MGHDK and CDR2 SYGVNS. The CDR3 region has the DNA TGTGCCAGCACGAGGGACAGCAACTATGGCTACACCTTC. Translation gives CASTRDSNYGYTF.

This clone has just a few counts. This chain joins TRBV6-6 and TRBJ2-5; a possible D gene is TRBD2 (5 bases). Germline assignment: CDR1 MNHNY and CDR2 SVGAGI (reference sequence). V shed 2 bases and J shed 3 bases, with 13 bases lying between them. There are 15 residues in the CDR3. The CDR3 sequence is CASSYADYGEETQYF. DNA of the CDR3: TGTGCCAGCAGTTACGCCGACTACGGTGAAGAGACCCAGTACTTC.

V usage is TRBV11-2 and J usage is TRBJ1-4; the D gene is possibly TRBD1 (6 bases). V was shortened by 5 bases and J by 8 bases, with 12 bases between the two germline ends. The germline V gene encodes CDR1 SGHAT and CDR2 FQNNGV. This CDR3 has 13 residues. The CDR3 sequence: CASSGQPGEKLFF. In DNA form, the CDR3 reads TGTGCCAGCAGCGGACAGCCGGGCGAAAAACTGTTTTTT.